One and the same sample provided the 23 T cell receptor beta chains below, sequenced in a study of T cell responses to AZD1222 COVID-19 vaccine. Clones were sequenced by immunoSEQ multiplex PCR, and TCRdb holds only the in-frame ones, with some missing. Of approximately 80,000 clones in the sample, 70% to 90% were seen once. The sample in question was peripheral blood, obtained 28 days after the second AZD1222 dose. The receptor set was obtained from an adult who received the AZD1222 COVID-19 vaccine.

The CDR3 coding sequence is TGCAGTGCTAGTAGGTCTCGAGAGACCCAGTACTTC. Amino acids: CSASRSRETQYF. The V and J genes are TRBV20-1 and TRBJ2-5; D is unresolved. Germline CDR1 and CDR2: DFQATT and SNEGSKA (reference sequence). The CDR3 loop spans 12 amino acids. Trimming took 3 bases from V and 4 from J, leaving 9 bases between them.

The J gene is TRBJ1-4, the V gene TRBV4-2, with D possibly matching TRBD1 (5 bases). Trimming shortened V by 4 bases and J by 8 bases, and 17 bases separated the two germline ends. Germline V gene data show CDR1 as LGHNA and CDR2 as YNFKEQ. This CDR3 is 15 amino acids long. CDR3 residues: CASSRFRAVREKLFF. The DNA of the CDR3 is TGTGCCAGCAGCCGATTCAGGGCGGTTAGGGAAAAACTGTTTTTT.

The chain employs TRBV6-5 and TRBJ1-4, with D tentatively TRBD1 (5 bases). With 6 bases removed from V and 8 bases from J, the gap between germline ends came to 16 bases. There are 14 residues in the CDR3. Germline V CDR1 and CDR2: MNHEY, SVGAGI. CDR3 region: CASSEMGPGEKLFF. Written as DNA, the CDR3 is TGTGCCAGCAGCGAGATGGGGCCCGGGGAAAAACTGTTTTTT.

This rearrangement joins TRBV13 to TRBJ2-3; D unclear. The CDR3 consists of 19 residues. CDR1 PRHDT and CDR2 FYEKMQ come from the germline V gene (reference sequence). With 5 bases removed from V and 0 bases from J, the gap between germline ends came to 24 bases. CDR3 in DNA: TGTGCCAGCAGCCCAAACCTTTACGGGTCCGGAGCTAGCACAGATACGCAGTATTTT. This translates into CASSPNLYGSGASTDTQYF.

The rearrangement links TRBV5-1 to TRBJ1-3; 7 nucleotides align to TRBD1. Germline V gene data show CDR1 as SGHRS and CDR2 as YFSETQ. The CDR3 has 15 residues. V lost 3 bases to trimming and J lost 0 bases; unmatched junction nucleotides: 3. Here the CDR3 DNA reads TGCGCCAGCAGCTCCGGGACAGTCTCTGGAAACACCATATATTTT. Amino acids: CASSSGTVSGNTIYF.

The V and J genes are TRBV7-9 and TRBJ1-3; TRBD1 is a possible D gene (6 bases). Looked up from germline, CDR1 is SEHNR and CDR2 is FQNEAQ (reference sequence). The CDR3 length is 16 residues. The germline V and J ends were trimmed by 4 bases and 4 bases, with 17 bases remaining between them. CDR3 DNA: TGTGCCAGCAGCTCAAACAGGGATTGGGAGGGAAACACCATATATTTT. It is translated as CASSSNRDWEGNTIYF.

V gene TRBV20-1 combines with J gene TRBJ2-5, with a tentative D call TRBD2 (5 bases). The CDR3 has 18 amino acids. The germline V and J ends were trimmed by 3 bases and 1 base, with 24 bases remaining between them. Germline V gene data show CDR1 as DFQATT and CDR2 as SNEGSKA (reference sequence). The CDR3 sequence is CSASAQRGRRHPQETQYF. CDR3 DNA sequence: TGCAGTGCTAGTGCCCAGAGAGGAAGGAGGCACCCCCAAGAGACCCAGTACTTC.

J is TRBJ1-1 and V is TRBV7-8, with unresolved D. Germline-derived CDR1 and CDR2 are SGHVS and FQNEAQ. V lost 2 bases, J lost 0 bases, and 16 bases lay in between. CDR3 length equals 17 residues. The chain's CDR3 is CASSLRIPGSMNTEAFF. The DNA of the CDR3 is TGTGCCAGCAGCTTAAGGATACCCGGCAGCATGAACACTGAAGCTTTCTTT.

This CDR3 reads CAPSGAVSYEQYF. CDR3 nucleotides: TGTGCCCCATCCGGGGCCGTCTCCTACGAGCAGTACTTC. The chain uses TRBV28 and TRBJ2-7; either TRBD1 or TRBD2 may fit D (5 bases each). Looked up from germline, CDR1 is MDHEN and CDR2 is SYDVKM. Deletions cut 11 bases from V and 0 bases from J, with 14 bases between. This CDR3 contains 13 residues.

This sequence joins TRBV19 and TRBJ2-3, with a tentative D call TRBD2 (7 bases). The CDR3 has 15 amino acids. Trimming removed 5 bases from V and 4 bases from J, with 16 bases in between. In germline, CDR1 is LNHDA, CDR2 SQIVND (reference sequence). The CDR3 coding sequence is TGTGCCAGTAGTGTGGGCGGGGGCATGGCAGATACGCAGTATTTT. Its protein product is CASSVGGGMADTQYF.

This clone appeared a few times. The rearrangement uses TRBV6-5 and TRBJ1-2; D not resolved. CDR1 and CDR2 (germline): MNHEY, SVGAGI. Trimming stripped 6 bases from V and 0 bases from J, with 5 bases between. The CDR3 length is 12 residues. In DNA form, the CDR3 reads TGTGCCAGCAGGGCCGCTAACTATGGCTACACCTTC. Translating gives CASRAANYGYTF.

The chain links TRBV6-5 to TRBJ2-7; no clear D. V lost 6 bases and J lost 1, with 10 bases in between. This CDR3 comprises 13 residues. CDR1 MNHEY and CDR2 SVGAGI come from the germline V gene. The CDR3: CASSNGISYEQYF. The CDR3 coding sequence is TGTGCCAGCAGCAACGGAATATCCTACGAGCAGTACTTC.

The chain links TRBV19 to TRBJ2-2; 7 bases line up with TRBD1. The CDR3 is made up of 15 amino acids. The germline CDR1 and CDR2 sequences are LNHDA and SQIVND (reference sequence). Trimming removed 9 bases from V and 2 bases from J; junction bases left unmatched: 9. The CDR3 protein is CARIQGLDNTGELFF. The CDR3 DNA follows: TGTGCCAGAATACAGGGGCTAGACAACACCGGGGAGCTGTTTTTT.

The rearrangement uses TRBV9 and TRBJ2-1; perhaps TRBD2 as D (5 bases). Germline V gene sequence: CDR1 SGDLS, CDR2 YYNGEE. There are 14 residues in the CDR3. The V end lost 0 bases, the J end lost 10 bases, and 14 bases lay between the germline ends. The CDR3 nucleotides read TGTGCCAGCAGCGTAGATCTAGCCGCGAAAGAGCAGTTCTTC. It yields the protein CASSVDLAAKEQFF.

The chain couples TRBV27 to TRBJ2-1; tentatively, D is TRBD1 or TRBD2 (5 bases each). V lost 5 bases, J lost 4 bases, and 6 bases lay in between. This CDR3 comprises 12 residues. Per germline, CDR1 MNHEY and CDR2 SMNVEV (reference sequence). CDR3 sequence reads: CASSGGYNEQFF. DNA for the CDR3: TGTGCCAGCAGTGGGGGTTACAATGAGCAGTTCTTC.

This chain uses TRBV6-4 with TRBJ2-3; tentatively, D is TRBD1 (5 bases). V was cut by 5 bases and J by 3 bases, with 9 bases left in between. CDR1 and CDR2 from the germline V gene are MRHNA and SNTAGT. The CDR3 runs to 13 residues. Here the CDR3 DNA reads TGTGCCAGCAGTTTGACAGTGACAGATACGCAGTATTTT. Translating gives CASSLTVTDTQYF.

A note on this clone: The same CDR3 also results from other DNA sequences found in this sample. V is TRBV7-9 and J is TRBJ1-6; D is perhaps TRBD1 (6 bases). V was shortened by 3 bases and J by 13 bases, with 22 bases between the two germline ends. CDR1 and CDR2 from the germline V gene are SEHNR and FQNEAQ (reference sequence). The CDR3 runs to 16 residues. CDR3 loop: CASSLGLGTRASPLHF. The CDR3 bases are TGTGCCAGCAGCTTGGGACTTGGGACACGCGCTTCGCCCCTCCACTTT. Filled out from reference TRBV7-9 and TRBJ1-6, the complete variable domain reads DTGVSQNPRHKITKRGQNVTFRCDPISEHNRLYWYRQTLGQGPEFLTYFQNEAQLEKSRLLSDRFSAERPKGSFSTLEIQRTEQGDSAMYLCASSLGLGTRASPLHFGNGTRLTVT.

The rearrangement uses TRBV10-3 and TRBJ1-4; D is unclear. The germline V gene encodes CDR1 ENHRY and CDR2 SYGVKD. The CDR3 length is 13 residues. Trimming removed 10 bases at V and 3 bases at J, with 12 bases between. CDR3 nucleotide sequence: TGTGCCACCCGGATGATGTCTAATGAAAAACTGTTTTTT. It translates to CATRMMSNEKLFF.

CDR3 coding DNA: TGTGCCTCCCAACTCGAGGGGGCTCCTGAAGCTTTCTTT. Its translation is CASQLEGAPEAFF. The gene calls are TRBV6-5 and TRBJ1-1, with 7 bases lining up with TRBD1. Trimming at V came to 11 bases and at J to 6 bases, leaving 12 bases not matched to a gene. In germline, CDR1 is MNHEY, CDR2 SVGAGI. The CDR3 covers 13 residues.

The chain couples TRBV3-1 (or the pseudogene TRBV3-2) to TRBJ2-1; D ambiguous. The germline CDR1 and CDR2 sequences are LGHDT and YNNKEL (reference sequence). CDR3 size: 11 residues. The V end lost 1 base, the J end lost 13 bases, and 8 bases lay between the germline ends. CDR3 residues: CASSQGSPQFF. The CDR3 DNA follows: TGTGCCAGCAGCCAAGGATCGCCCCAGTTCTTC.

CDR3 protein: CASSEGRTQYF. The CDR3 nucleotides read TGTGCCAGCAGTGAAGGGAGGACCCAGTACTTC. This chain connects TRBV6-1 to TRBJ2-5; D is undetermined. The CDR3 sequence is 11 residues long. Germline CDR1 and CDR2: MNHNS and SASEGT. The V gene lost 1 base and the J gene lost 7 bases, with 4 bases spanning the gap.

The V gene is TRBV18, the J gene TRBJ1-2; no clear D. The CDR3 consists of 13 residues. Germline CDR1 reads KGHSH; CDR2 reads LQKENI. V lost 4 bases and J 12 bases, leaving 18 bases between the germline ends. The CDR3 loop is CASSREEIVFNTF. CDR3 coding DNA: TGTGCCAGCTCACGGGAGGAAATCGTTTTTAACACCTTC.

This chain uses TRBV7-2 with TRBJ2-7; the D gene could be TRBD1 or TRBD2 (6 bases each). Germline CDR1 reads SGHTA; CDR2 reads FQGNSA. The CDR3 loop spans 15 amino acids. The germline V and J ends were trimmed by 5 bases and 4 bases, with 18 bases remaining between them. The chain's CDR3 is CASSDWRGGQYEQYF. The CDR3 bases are TGTGCCAGCAGCGATTGGCGAGGGGGGCAGTACGAGCAGTACTTC.